One and the same sample provided the 17 T cell receptor beta chains below, sequenced in a study of blood T cell repertoires in COVID-19. The table came from immunoSEQ multiplex PCR; TCRdb's copy has only in-frame clones and leaves some out. Among 250,000 or so clones listed, 89% were seen once. Sample: peripheral blood. The receptor set was obtained from a woman aged 40 to 50 who had recovered from COVID-19.

The chain recombines TRBV14 with TRBJ2-2; no clear D gene. This CDR3 has 14 residues. Germline CDR1 reads SGHDN; CDR2 reads FVKESK. Trimming removed 1 base at V and 4 bases at J, with 7 bases between. CDR3 residues: CASSQVSSTGELFF. The CDR3 DNA follows: TGTGCCAGCAGCCAAGTGTCCAGCACCGGGGAGCTGTTTTTT. Looking up the rest from reference TRBV14 and TRBJ2-2 gives the full variable domain: EAGVTQFPSHSVIEKGQTVTLRCDPISGHDNLYWYRRVMGKEIKFLLHFVKESKQDESGMPNNRFLAERTGGTYSTLKVQPAELEDSGVYFCASSQVSSTGELFFGEGSRLTVL.

This clone came up once. J is TRBJ2-1 and V is TRBV3-1 (or the pseudogene TRBV3-2), with 12 bases matching TRBD2. CDR1 and CDR2 (germline): LGHDT, YNNKEL (reference sequence). The CDR3 length is 17 residues. V trimming: 4 bases; J trimming: 6 bases; junction bases outside the gene matches: 10. The CDR3 DNA reads TGTGCCAGCAGCCCCCTTTCCCTAGCGGGAGGGCGCAATGAGCAGTTCTTC. Encoded protein: CASSPLSLAGGRNEQFF.

This clone was detected only a few times. At the DNA level, this CDR3 is encoded by other sequences in the same sample as well. V and J are TRBV11-2 and TRBJ2-7, with D perhaps matching TRBD2 (5 bases). The CDR3 sequence is 12 residues long. Germline CDR1 reads SGHAT; CDR2 reads FQNNGV. Trimming removed 1 base from V and 4 bases from J, with 5 bases in between. The CDR3 nucleotides read TGTGCCAGCAGCTTAGGGAGGTACGAGCAGTACGTC. This encodes CASSLGRYEQYV.

The chain links TRBV11-2 to TRBJ2-2; 9 bases are shared with TRBD2. CDR1 and CDR2 (germline): SGHAT, FQNNGV. This CDR3 is built from 15 residues. V lost 4 bases, J lost 6 bases, and 6 bases stayed unmatched. Here the CDR3 reads CASSSLSGSPGELFF. The CDR3, as DNA: TGTGCCAGCAGCTCCCTTAGCGGGAGCCCCGGGGAGCTGTTTTTT.

V usage is TRBV23-1 and J usage is TRBJ2-2; weak D call: TRBD2 (6 bases). TRBV23-1 is an ORF, and what it does is uncertain. Trimming left V 3 bases short and J 0 bases short, with 32 bases between. The CDR3 consists of 23 residues. CDR3 residues: CASSHMLACGEKRPRTNTGELFF. CDR3 DNA: TGCGCCAGCAGTCATATGCTGGCCTGCGGGGAGAAGCGGCCCAGGACGAACACCGGGGAGCTGTTTTTT.

The J gene is TRBJ2-5, the V gene TRBV13, with a tentative D call TRBD1 (5 bases). The ends were cut back, 3 bases at V and 4 bases at J, with 12 bases in the middle. Germline V gene data show CDR1 as PRHDT and CDR2 as FYEKMQ (reference sequence). CDR3 length: 14 amino acids. The CDR3 coding sequence is TGTGCCAGCAGCTTTAGGAACCAGGGAGAGACCCAGTACTTC. It encodes CASSFRNQGETQYF.

The V and J genes are TRBV28 and TRBJ1-6, with D maybe TRBD1 (6 bases). Germline lookup yields CDR1 MDHEN and CDR2 SYDVKM. The CDR3 contains 14 residues. V was pared by 6 bases and J by 10 bases, with 16 bases between. CDR3 coding DNA: TGTGCCAGCAGCCCTGCACCCAGGGGATCACCCCTCCACTTT. Its translation: CASSPAPRGSPLHF.

The chain employs TRBV27 and TRBJ1-6, with TRBD1 as a possible D gene (5 bases). Trimming removed 1 base at V and 6 bases at J, with 13 bases between. The CDR3 is made up of 16 amino acids. CDR1 and CDR2 from the germline V gene are MNHEY and SMNVEV (reference sequence). The CDR3 loop reads CASSLYRLAPNSPLHF. The CDR3 nucleotides are TGTGCCAGCAGTTTATACAGGCTCGCCCCTAATTCACCCCTCCACTTT.

The chain carries TRBV14 and TRBJ1-2; TRBD1 might be the D (5 bases). The V end lost 1 base, the J end lost 4 bases, and 10 bases lay between the germline ends. Germline CDR1 is SGHDN and CDR2 is FVKESK. The CDR3 length is 14 residues. In nucleotides, the CDR3 is TGTGCCAGCAGCCAAGTGGGGGGGATCTATGGCTACACCTTC. Its protein is CASSQVGGIYGYTF.

The chain joins TRBV13 to TRBJ1-2; TRBD1 agrees at 9 bases. Germline V gene sequence: CDR1 PRHDT, CDR2 FYEKMQ (reference sequence). Germline trimming cut 5 bases from V and 5 bases from J; bases unmatched to any gene: 12. This CDR3 comprises 16 residues. The CDR3 sequence is CASSPFNGDREYGYTF. CDR3 nucleotide sequence: TGTGCCAGCAGCCCTTTCAACGGGGACAGGGAGTATGGCTACACCTTC.

V usage is TRBV5-1 and J usage is TRBJ2-3; TRBD1 matches 10 bases. The CDR3 is 15 residues long. The junction had 4 bases not matched to a gene; V was cut back by 4 bases and J by 2 bases. The germline CDR1 and CDR2 sequences are SGHRS and YFSETQ. CDR3 nucleotide sequence: TGCGCCAGCAGCGCAGGACAGGGGGTCACAGATACGCAGTATTTT. This gives the protein CASSAGQGVTDTQYF.

The chain carries TRBV2 and TRBJ1-2; TRBD1 agrees at 8 bases. CDR1 is SNHLY, CDR2 FYNNEI, per germline. The CDR3 has 14 residues. The J segment lost 2 bases and the V segment lost 7 bases, leaving 6 bases of the junction unmatched. The DNA for the CDR3 is TGTGCCAGCAACGGACAGGGAGAGAACTATGGCTACACCTTC. Encoded protein: CASNGQGENYGYTF.

The J gene is TRBJ2-3, the V gene TRBV28; possibly TRBD2 for D (6 bases). The CDR3 totals 23 residues. CDR1 is MDHEN, CDR2 SYDVKM, per germline. The V gene lost 3 bases and the J gene lost 0 bases, with 34 bases spanning the gap. The CDR3 sequence is CASSFYHPRYPPGGGASTDTQYF. The CDR3 nucleotides are TGTGCCAGCAGTTTTTACCATCCCCGCTATCCCCCCGGAGGAGGGGCCAGCACAGATACGCAGTATTTT.

CDR3 bases: TGTGCCAGCAGCTTTGGACAGCCTGGAAACACCATATATTTT. This sequence encodes CASSFGQPGNTIYF. The V gene is TRBV7-9, the J gene TRBJ1-3; TRBD1 is a possible D gene (6 bases). This CDR3 contains 14 residues. CDR1 and CDR2 from the germline V gene are SEHNR and FQNEAQ (reference sequence). V lost 3 bases and J 2 bases, leaving 8 bases between the germline ends.

This rearrangement joins TRBV27 to TRBJ2-1, with TRBD1 matching over 10 bases. Unmatched junction bases numbered 4, after V lost 2 bases and J lost 3 bases. The CDR3 consists of 16 residues. CDR1 and CDR2 from the germline V gene are MNHEY and SMNVEV (reference sequence). In nucleotides, the CDR3 is TGTGCCAGCAGTTTAGTCGGGACAGGGGACTACAATGAGCAGTTCTTC. Translated, it gives CASSLVGTGDYNEQFF.

This chain connects TRBV5-1 to TRBJ2-2; D gene uncertain. The germline gives CDR1 SGHRS, CDR2 YFSETQ. The V gene lost 5 bases and the J gene lost 3 bases, with 8 bases spanning the gap. This CDR3 comprises 13 residues. The CDR3 DNA reads TGCGCCAGCAGGTTACACGACACCGGGGAGCTGTTTTTT. This sequence encodes CASRLHDTGELFF.

The V call is TRBV6-6, the J call TRBJ2-1; D is ambiguous. Germline V gene lookup returns CDR1 MNHNY and CDR2 SVGAGI (reference sequence). Trimming pared 7 bases from V and 0 bases from J, leaving 13 bases between. This CDR3 has 15 residues. The chain's CDR3 is CASKYLESSYNEQFF. The DNA of the CDR3 is TGTGCCAGCAAGTATCTAGAAAGCTCCTACAATGAGCAGTTCTTC.